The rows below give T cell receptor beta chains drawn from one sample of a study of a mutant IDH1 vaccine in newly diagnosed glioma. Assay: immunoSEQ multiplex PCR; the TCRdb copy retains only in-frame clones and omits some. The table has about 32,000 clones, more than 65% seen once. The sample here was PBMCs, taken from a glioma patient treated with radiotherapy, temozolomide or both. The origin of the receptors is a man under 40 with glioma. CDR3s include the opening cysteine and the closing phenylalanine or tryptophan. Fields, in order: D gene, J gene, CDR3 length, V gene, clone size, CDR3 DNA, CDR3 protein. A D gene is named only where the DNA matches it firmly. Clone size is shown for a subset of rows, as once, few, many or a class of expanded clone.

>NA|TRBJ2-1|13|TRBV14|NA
TGTGCCAGCAGCCAAGGACTCCGCAATGAGCAGTTCTTC
CASSQGLRNEQFF
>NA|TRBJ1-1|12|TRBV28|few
TGTGCCAGCAGTTTCGAGGTCACTGAAGCTTTCTTT
CASSFEVTEAFF
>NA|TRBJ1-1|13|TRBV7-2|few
TGTGCCAGCAGCAACACCGGGAACACTGAAGCTTTCTTT
CASSNTGNTEAFF
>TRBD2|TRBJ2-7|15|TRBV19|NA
TGTGCCAGTAGTACCACCGGGACTAACTTCTACGAGCAGTACTTC
CASSTTGTNFYEQYF
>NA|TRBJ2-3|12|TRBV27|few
TGTGCCAGCAGTTCCCGCACAGATACGCAGTATTTT
CASSSRTDTQYF
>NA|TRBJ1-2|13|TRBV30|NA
TGTGCCTGGAGTGTAAAGGGAAGTCATGGCTACACCTTC
CAWSVKGSHGYTF
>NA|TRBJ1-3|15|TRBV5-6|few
TGTGCCAGCAGCGACGAGGGGTTTTCTGGAAACACCATATATTTT
CASSDEGFSGNTIYF
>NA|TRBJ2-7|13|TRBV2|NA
TGTGCCAGCAGGGGACCAGAGGTCTACGAGCAGTACTTC
CASRGPEVYEQYF
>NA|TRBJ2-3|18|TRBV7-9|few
TGTGCCAGCAGCGACTATGGGGGGCGATCGTATAGCACAGATACGCAGTATTTT
CASSDYGGRSYSTDTQYF
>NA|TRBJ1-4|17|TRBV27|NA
TGTGCCAGCAGTTTAACGGGGGCCCCTCCAACTAATGAAAAACTGTTTTTT
CASSLTGAPPTNEKLFF
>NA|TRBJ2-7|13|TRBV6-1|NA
TGTGCCAGCAGTGAAACCCCCTCCTACGAGCAGTACTTC
CASSETPSYEQYF
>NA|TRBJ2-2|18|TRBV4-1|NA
TGCGCCAGCAGCCAGGGGAAGGCAACCGAGTCTTACACCGGGGAGCTGTTTTTT
CASSQGKATESYTGELFF
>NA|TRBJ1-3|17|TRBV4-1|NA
TGCGCCAGCAGCCAATACCCCCACCCGACCTCTGGAAACACCATATATTTT
CASSQYPHPTSGNTIYF
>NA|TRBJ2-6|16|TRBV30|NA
TGTGCCTGGAGTGTACCTACCGACTCTGGGGCCAACGTCCTGACTTTC
CAWSVPTDSGANVLTF
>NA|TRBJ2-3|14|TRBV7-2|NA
TGTGCCAGCAGCCCGGGACTGATAACAGATACGCAGTATTTT
CASSPGLITDTQYF
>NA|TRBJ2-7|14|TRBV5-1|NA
TGCGCCAGCAGCTTGGGGACCCTATCCTACGAGCAGTACTTC
CASSLGTLSYEQYF
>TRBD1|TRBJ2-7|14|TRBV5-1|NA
TGCGCCAGCAGCTTACCGGGACAGGGCGCCGAGCAGTACTTC
CASSLPGQGAEQYF
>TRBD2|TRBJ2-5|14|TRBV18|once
TGTGCCAGCTCCCCCTTTGCGGGGGAAGAGACCCAGTACTTC
CASSPFAGEETQYF
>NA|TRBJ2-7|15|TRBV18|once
TGTGCCAGCTCCAGCACGCGGACAGAAACCTACGAGCAGTACTTC
CASSSTRTETYEQYF
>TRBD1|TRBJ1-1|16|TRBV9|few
TGTGCCAGCAGCCAGACAGGGAGGACTGGGAACACTGAAGCTTTCTTT
CASSQTGRTGNTEAFF
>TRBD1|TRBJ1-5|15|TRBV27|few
TGTGCCAGCAGTATGGGACAGGGGGTCGATCAGCCCCAGCATTTT
CASSMGQGVDQPQHF
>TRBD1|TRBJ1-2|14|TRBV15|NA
TGTGCCACCAGCATTTCGACAGGGCTCTATGGCTACACCTTC
CATSISTGLYGYTF
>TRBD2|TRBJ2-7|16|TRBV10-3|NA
TGTGCCATCAGTGAAAGGGGACTAGCGGGAGAGGGCGAGCAGTACTTC
CAISERGLAGEGEQYF
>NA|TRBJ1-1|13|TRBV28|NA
TGTGCCAGCACCTGGGGGGTGGACACTGAAGCTTTCTTT
CASTWGVDTEAFF
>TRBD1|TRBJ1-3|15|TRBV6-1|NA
TGTGCCAGCAGGCCCGGGACAGGGTTCGGAAACACCATATATTTT
CASRPGTGFGNTIYF
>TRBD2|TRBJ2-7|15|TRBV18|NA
TGTGCCAGCTCGCTCACTAGCGAGAGGGGCTACGAGCAGTACTTC
CASSLTSERGYEQYF
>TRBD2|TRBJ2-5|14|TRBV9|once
TGTGCCAGCAGCGCCCGGGGGGAACCGGAGACCCAGTACTTC
CASSARGEPETQYF
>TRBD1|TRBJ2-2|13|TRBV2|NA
TGTGCCAGCAGAGACAGGGGGACCGGGGAGCTGTTTTTT
CASRDRGTGELFF
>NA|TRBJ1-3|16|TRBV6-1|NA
TGTGCCAGCAGTGAATTCTGGTGGGGGACTGGAAACACCATATATTTT
CASSEFWWGTGNTIYF
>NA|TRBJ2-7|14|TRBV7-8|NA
TGTGCCAGCAGCTTAGTAGAAGGGGCCTACGAGCAGTACTTC
CASSLVEGAYEQYF
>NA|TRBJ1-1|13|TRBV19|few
TGTGCCAGTAGTATGGGATTGAACACTGAAGCTTTCTTT
CASSMGLNTEAFF
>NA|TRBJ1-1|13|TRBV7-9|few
TGTGCCAGCAGCCCCCCCGGGGCCGGGGGAGCTTTCTTT
CASSPPGAGGAFF
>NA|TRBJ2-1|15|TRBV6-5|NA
TGTGCCAGCAGTTCCCCCCAAACTTCCTACAATGAGCAGTTCTTC
CASSSPQTSYNEQFF
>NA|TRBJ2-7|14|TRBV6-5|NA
TGTGCCAGCAAGCGAATCCTTGCCCCCCACGAGCAGTACTTC
CASKRILAPHEQYF
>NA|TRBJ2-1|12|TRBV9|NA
TGTGCCAGCAGCGTAGAGGGCAATGAGCAGTTCTTC
CASSVEGNEQFF
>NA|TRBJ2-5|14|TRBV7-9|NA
TGTGCCAGCAGCTTAGGCCAGGGAAAAGAGACCCAGTACTTC
CASSLGQGKETQYF
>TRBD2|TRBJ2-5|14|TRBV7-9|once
TGTGCCAGCAATCCCTTGACTAGCTTGGGGTCCCAGTACTTC
CASNPLTSLGSQYF
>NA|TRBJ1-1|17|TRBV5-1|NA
TGCGCCAGCAGCTTGGAACCAGGGGTGGGTTCGAACACTGAAGCTTTCTTT
CASSLEPGVGSNTEAFF
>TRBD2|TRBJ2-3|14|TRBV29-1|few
TGCAGCTTTCCGGGACTAGCGGTTGCAGATACGCAGTATTTT
CSFPGLAVADTQYF
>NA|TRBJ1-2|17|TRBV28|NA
TGTGCCAGCAGTATCACTACGACAGGTTCACTAAACTATGGCTACACCTTC
CASSITTTGSLNYGYTF
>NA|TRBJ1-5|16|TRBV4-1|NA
TGCGCCAGCAGCCAAGAAGAGGGGGTTGGCAATCAGCCCCAGCATTTT
CASSQEEGVGNQPQHF
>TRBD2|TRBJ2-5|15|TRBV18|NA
TGTGCCAGCTCACGGTCCACTAGCGGTGGTGAGACCCAGTACTTC
CASSRSTSGGETQYF
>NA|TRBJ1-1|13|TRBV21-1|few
TGTGCCAGTACGGGGGGTTCCAACACTGAAGCTTTCTTT
CASTGGSNTEAFF
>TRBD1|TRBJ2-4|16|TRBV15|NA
TGTGCCACCAGCAGACCCGGACAGGGGGCGCTTAACATTCAGTACTTC
CATSRPGQGALNIQYF
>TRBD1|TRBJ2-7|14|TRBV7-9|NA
TGTGCCAGCAGCTTCCGGGACAGGAACTACGAGCAGTACTTC
CASSFRDRNYEQYF
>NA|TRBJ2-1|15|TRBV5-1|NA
TGCGCCAGCAGCCCCATAGGACAAGCAAACAATGAGCAGTTCTTC
CASSPIGQANNEQFF
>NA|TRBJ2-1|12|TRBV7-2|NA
TGTGCCAGCAGCTTAGCCTCCGGGACACCCATCTTC
CASSLASGTPIF
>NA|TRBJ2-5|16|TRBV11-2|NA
TGTGCCAGCAGCTCACTAGGGGGGTTAGTACAAGAGACCCAGTACTTC
CASSSLGGLVQETQYF
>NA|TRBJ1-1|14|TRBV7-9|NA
TGTGCCAGCAGTTGGAAGGGTGGGAACACTGAAGCTTTCTTT
CASSWKGGNTEAFF
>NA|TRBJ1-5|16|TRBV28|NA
TGTGCCAGCAGTTACGGAACAGGTAATAGCAATCAGCCCCAGCATTTT
CASSYGTGNSNQPQHF
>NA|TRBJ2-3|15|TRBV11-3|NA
TGTGCCAGCAGCAAATCTAGCGTTCCCACAGATACGCAGTATTTT
CASSKSSVPTDTQYF
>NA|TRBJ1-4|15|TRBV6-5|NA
TGTGCCAGCAGTTACGGAGGGATGACTAATGAAAAACTGTTTTTT
CASSYGGMTNEKLFF
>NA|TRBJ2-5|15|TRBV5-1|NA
TGCGCCAGCAGCCTCAGTCAGGGCCCACAAGAGACCCAGTACTTC
CASSLSQGPQETQYF
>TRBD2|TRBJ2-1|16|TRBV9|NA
TGTGCCAGCAGCGTGGCCGGACTAGCGGGAGAGGGAGAGCAGTTCTTC
CASSVAGLAGEGEQFF
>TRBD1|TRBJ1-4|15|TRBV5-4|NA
TGTGCCAGCAGCTTCGGGACAGGGGGGAATGAAAAACTGTTTTTT
CASSFGTGGNEKLFF